Listed below are T cell receptor beta chains from one sample, sequenced in a study of CD8 T cells in ankylosing spondylitis. TCRdb ran MiXCR on the 5' RACE reads and lists one entry per CDR3 protein. This table has over 600,000 distinct CDR3 sequences, about 20% appearing once. Material for sequencing was blood, either unsorted or a sorted T cell fraction (not recorded which). The receptors were gathered from a male donor with ankylosing spondylitis. The CDR3 runs from the conserved cysteine through the conserved F or W. Size values are once, few and many counts, or a class for expanded clones, and some rows have none.

clone_size	v_call	j_call	cdr3_aa
NA	TRBV20-1	TRBJ2-2	CSAGLAGGNTGELFF
NA	TRBV7-9	TRBJ1-1	CASSLGQTASGEAFF
many	TRBV11-2	TRBJ2-2	CASRPPRGVAANTGELFF
NA	TRBV29-1	TRBJ2-7	CSVAGGYEQYF
NA	TRBV27	TRBJ2-1	CASSLRDLDEQFF
NA	TRBV7-9	TRBJ2-2	CASSLTVGKNTGELFF
NA	TRBV20-1	TRBJ2-7	CSATSGGSYEQYF
NA	TRBV27	TRBJ1-3	CASGHWGNTIYF
NA	TRBV20-1	TRBJ2-7	CSARGPGGSYEQYF
many	TRBV24-1	TRBJ2-1	CATSDLPSTGTRDNEQFF
NA	TRBV20-1	TRBJ1-2	CSASGGLSGYTF
NA	TRBV5-1	TRBJ2-7	CASSFDREYEQYF
NA	TRBV6-1	TRBJ1-2	CASNEGDITGYTF
NA	TRBV2	TRBJ2-2	CASQGADAGELFF
NA	TRBV29-1	TRBJ2-2	CSVRYTGELFF
NA	TRBV6-5	TRBJ2-1	CASSSTLATNYNEQFF
few	TRBV12-3/TRBV12-4	TRBJ2-7	CASSLGTGATYEQYF
few	TRBV5-1	TRBJ2-7	CASSFAEAYEQYF
few	TRBV7-9	TRBJ2-3	CASSIPDSTDTQYF
NA	TRBV11-2	TRBJ2-1	CASRSRAYNEQFF
NA	TRBV7-7	TRBJ2-2	CASSWTVAGGELFF
few	TRBV25-1	TRBJ1-4	CASSQPATNEKLFF
many	TRBV29-1	TRBJ1-5	CSVGGGRDQPQHF
NA	TRBV4-1	TRBJ2-2	CASSQGVGQGYTGELFF
NA	TRBV7-9	TRBJ1-1	CASSLAGSGTEAFF
many	TRBV12-3/TRBV12-4	TRBJ1-6	CASSSTGGYNSPLHF
few	TRBV6-2/TRBV6-3	TRBJ2-7	CASSYELYSEQYF
few	TRBV12-3/TRBV12-4	TRBJ1-1	CASSYDRENTEAFF
NA	TRBV6-2/TRBV6-3	TRBJ2-5	CASSPGLAENQETQYF
few	TRBV7-2	TRBJ2-7	CASSNSPNYEQYF
few	TRBV6-2/TRBV6-3	TRBJ2-2	CASSYSTTGELFF
NA	TRBV27	TRBJ2-6	CASSFASLGRRGANVLTF
many	TRBV4-3	TRBJ2-7	CASSQGVAQYEQYF
once	TRBV3-1	TRBJ2-2	CASSQGMKHTGELFF
NA	TRBV2	TRBJ1-5	CASSVDTNQPQHF
few	TRBV3-1	TRBJ2-7	CASSQHDEQYF
many	TRBV4-1	TRBJ2-7	CASSPAGTSGFEQYF
few	TRBV5-6	TRBJ2-2	CASSLRFWGLDTGELFF
few	TRBV7-3	TRBJ1-1	CASSLIGEGNTEAFF
NA	TRBV6-1	TRBJ2-1	CASSTRASSSYNEQFF
NA	TRBV20-1	TRBJ1-1	CSARVRPGVNTEAFF
NA	TRBV20-1	TRBJ1-2	CSAEDRGLYGYTF
NA	TRBV30	TRBJ1-2	CAWGSFGYTF
few	TRBV4-2	TRBJ2-1	CASSQHLEDEQFF
NA	TRBV7-6	TRBJ2-1	CASRKGLAGLWDEQFF
few	TRBV12-3/TRBV12-4	TRBJ2-2	CASSLTVSGELFF